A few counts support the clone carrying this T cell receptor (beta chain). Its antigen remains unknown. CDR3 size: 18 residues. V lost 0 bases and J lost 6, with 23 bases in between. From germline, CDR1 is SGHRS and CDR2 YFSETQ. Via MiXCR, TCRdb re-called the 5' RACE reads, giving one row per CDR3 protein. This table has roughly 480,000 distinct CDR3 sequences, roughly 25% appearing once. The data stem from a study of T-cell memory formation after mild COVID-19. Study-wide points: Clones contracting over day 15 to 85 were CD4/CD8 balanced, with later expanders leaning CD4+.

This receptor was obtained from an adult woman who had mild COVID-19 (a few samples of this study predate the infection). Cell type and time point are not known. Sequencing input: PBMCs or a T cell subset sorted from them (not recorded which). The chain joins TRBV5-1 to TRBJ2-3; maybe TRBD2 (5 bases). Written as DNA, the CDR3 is TGCGCCAGCAGCTTGGAGCCCCCCAGAGCGGTAAAAACGGATACGCAGTATTTT. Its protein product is CASSLEPPRAVKTDTQYF.